The rows below give T cell receptor beta chains drawn from one sample of a study of cytomegalovirus exposure and HLA in healthy donors. Some clones are missing from TCRdb's copy, which holds only in-frame ones; the method was immunoSEQ multiplex PCR. The profile covers about 240,000 clones, with around 81% appearing a single time and around 8.3% taken by the ten largest. Sequenced: PBMCs. These receptors were taken from a woman in her sixties or seventies in good health and CMV-seropositive. Both conserved end residues are part of each CDR3. A D gene is named only where the DNA matches it firmly. For some rows the clone size is stated as once, few or many, or as a class when expanded; others skip it.

clone size | J gene | V gene | D gene | CDR3 protein | CDR3 DNA
- | TRBJ2-5 | TRBV30 | - | CAWSVTRLETQYF | TGTGCCTGGAGTGTGACGCGGTTAGAGACCCAGTACTTC
once | TRBJ2-7 | TRBV7-9 | - | CASSPGLPEQYF | TGTGCCAGCAGCCCGGGACTGCCGGAGCAGTACTTC
- | TRBJ2-5 | TRBV5-4 | TRBD2 | CASSLDKREPPETQYF | TGTGCCAGCAGCTTAGACAAGCGGGAGCCACCAGAGACCCAGTACTTC
- | TRBJ1-2 | TRBV4-1 | - | CASSQEGTLQGAYGYTF | TGCGCCAGCAGCCAAGAGGGAACCCTACAGGGTGCCTATGGCTACACCTTC
- | TRBJ1-1 | TRBV28 | TRBD1 | CASNPTGGYTEAFF | TGTGCCAGCAACCCGACAGGGGGGTACACTGAAGCTTTCTTT
- | TRBJ1-4 | TRBV4-1 | TRBD1 | CASSPGTVNNEKLFF | TGCGCCAGCAGCCCGGGGACAGTTAACAATGAAAAACTGTTTTTT
few | TRBJ2-1 | TRBV27 | - | CARGGQNANEQFF | TGTGCCAGAGGTGGACAAAACGCCAATGAGCAGTTCTTC
- | TRBJ1-1 | TRBV7-9 | - | CSSSLVGTGRDTEAFF | TGTTCCAGCAGCTTAGTAGGTACAGGGAGGGACACTGAAGCTTTCTTT
few | TRBJ2-7 | TRBV7-8 | - | CASRFVGSEQYF | TGTGCCAGCCGATTCGTGGGGAGCGAGCAGTACTTC
once | TRBJ2-7 | TRBV2 | TRBD2 | CASSAGLSSWIGDYEQYF | TGTGCCAGCAGTGCGGGACTAAGTAGTTGGATTGGGGACTACGAGCAGTACTTC
- | TRBJ1-1 | TRBV7-3 | - | CASSLYGEITEAFF | TGTGCCAGCAGCTTATACGGGGAAATCACTGAAGCTTTCTTT
- | TRBJ1-2 | TRBV18 | TRBD1 | CASSRTGRILGYTF | TGTGCCAGCTCACGGACAGGCCGAATCCTGGGCTACACCTTC
once | TRBJ2-5 | TRBV7-9 | TRBD2 | CSSSIGLAGTETQYF | TGTTCCAGCAGCATAGGACTAGCGGGAACTGAGACCCAGTACTTC
few | TRBJ2-1 | TRBV7-9 | - | CASSLYRGGNSYNEQFF | TGTGCCAGCAGCTTATACCGGGGCGGGAACTCCTACAATGAGCAGTTCTTC
few | TRBJ1-2 | TRBV7-9 | - | CSIPDSYYGYTF | TGTTCCATCCCGGACAGTTACTATGGCTACACCTTC
many | TRBJ1-4 | TRBV5-6 | - | CASSPGGHNEKLFF | TGTGCCAGCAGCCCGGGAGGCCATAATGAAAAACTGTTTTTT
- | TRBJ1-1 | TRBV18 | - | CASSPDGRVEAFF | TGTGCCAGCTCACCAGATGGCAGGGTTGAAGCTTTCTTT
- | TRBJ2-7 | TRBV10-2 | - | CASSTYPAGSSYEQYF | TGCGCCAGCAGTACTTACCCGGCAGGTAGCTCCTACGAGCAGTACTTC
- | TRBJ2-7 | TRBV9 | TRBD2 | CASSFGLAGVNEQYF | TGTGCCAGCAGCTTCGGACTAGCGGGAGTCAACGAGCAGTACTTC
- | TRBJ1-1 | TRBV6-5 | - | CASSVTGAGGEAFF | TGTGCCAGCAGTGTTACCGGGGCCGGGGGTGAAGCTTTCTTT
- | TRBJ1-1 | TRBV19 | - | CASSSLTANPEAFF | TGTGCCAGTAGTTCCCTGACAGCTAACCCTGAAGCTTTCTTT
- | TRBJ2-2 | TRBV6-1 | - | CASRERMAGELFF | TGTGCCAGCCGGGAGCGGATGGCCGGGGAGCTGTTTTTT
- | TRBJ2-7 | TRBV4-1 | - | CASSQVGRGGSYEQYF | TGCGCCAGCAGCCAAGTGGGTCGCGGTGGCTCCTACGAGCAGTACTTC
few | TRBJ1-3 | TRBV7-2 | - | CASTINSGGNTIYF | TGTGCCAGCACCATAAACAGTGGGGGAAACACCATATATTTT
- | TRBJ1-1 | TRBV11-2 | TRBD1 | CASSLGTGRAFF | TGTGCCAGCAGCTTAGGGACAGGGAGAGCTTTCTTT
few | TRBJ2-3 | TRBV6-5 | - | CASRAEGLTDTQYF | TGTGCCAGCAGGGCGGAGGGTCTCACAGATACGCAGTATTTT
- | TRBJ1-2 | TRBV2 | TRBD1 | CASSSTTGNDGYGYTF | TGTGCCAGCAGTTCAACGACAGGGAATGATGGCTATGGCTACACCTTC
- | TRBJ2-3 | TRBV29-1 | - | CSVGTLAVDTQYF | TGCAGCGTTGGAACGCTAGCCGTGGATACGCAGTATTTT
once | TRBJ2-1 | TRBV5-1 | TRBD1 | CASNHGTGIPGNEQFF | TGCGCCAGCAACCACGGGACAGGGATCCCCGGCAATGAGCAGTTCTTC
- | TRBJ1-1 | TRBV6-5 | - | CASRTEGTEAFF | TGTGCCAGCCGTACGGAGGGCACTGAAGCTTTCTTT
- | TRBJ2-1 | TRBV28 | TRBD2 | CASGQWEGYNEQFF | TGTGCCAGCGGACAATGGGAGGGCTACAATGAGCAGTTCTTC
- | TRBJ2-5 | TRBV9 | TRBD2 | CASSVGPRGGETQYF | TGTGCCAGCAGCGTAGGGCCCCGGGGGGGGGAGACCCAGTACTTC
few | TRBJ2-7 | TRBV2 | - | CASSEVGSSYEQYF | TGTGCCAGCAGTGAAGTGGGGAGCTCCTACGAGCAGTACTTC
- | TRBJ1-3 | TRBV6-5 | TRBD1 | CASRQGNTIYF | TGTGCCAGTAGACAGGGGAACACCATATATTTT
- | TRBJ2-2 | TRBV29-1 | TRBD1 | CSVVDRGTGELFF | TGCAGCGTTGTGGACAGGGGAACCGGGGAGCTGTTTTTT
- | TRBJ2-3 | TRBV6-5 | TRBD1 | CASSYDRDSTDTQYF | TGTGCCAGCAGTTACGACAGGGATAGCACAGATACGCAGTATTTT
- | TRBJ2-1 | TRBV28 | TRBD2 | CASSLLSSGRGNEQFF | TGTGCCAGCAGTCTCCTTTCGAGCGGGAGGGGGAATGAGCAGTTCTTC
once | TRBJ1-1 | TRBV27 | - | CASSLEGNTEAFF | TGTGCCAGCAGTTTAGAGGGGAACACTGAAGCTTTCTTT
- | TRBJ2-4 | TRBV28 | - | CASSLGGRGVIQYF | TGTGCCAGCAGTTTAGGTGGCAGGGGGGTCATTCAGTACTTC
once | TRBJ1-2 | TRBV5-6 | - | CASSLYNRWKVGYTF | TGTGCCAGCAGCTTGTACAACAGGTGGAAGGTTGGCTACACCTTC
- | TRBJ1-3 | TRBV5-1 | - | CASSLDSSGNTIYF | TGCGCCAGCAGCTTGGACAGCTCTGGAAACACCATATATTTT
- | TRBJ2-7 | TRBV7-9 | TRBD2 | CASSLPRLAGGEQYF | TGTGCCAGCAGTTTACCCCGACTAGCGGGAGGTGAGCAGTACTTC
once | TRBJ2-7 | TRBV28 | TRBD1 | CASSLTGNYEQYF | TGTGCCAGCAGTTTGACAGGGAACTACGAGCAGTACTTC
once | TRBJ1-1 | TRBV7-9 | - | CASSFGPQSGTEAFF | TGTGCCAGCAGCTTTGGGCCCCAAAGCGGCACTGAAGCTTTCTTT
- | TRBJ1-1 | TRBV5-4 | TRBD1 | CASSLETGVTEAFF | TGTGCCAGCAGCTTGGAGACAGGGGTCACTGAAGCTTTCTTT
- | TRBJ2-7 | TRBV5-1 | - | CASSTRGTEGEQYF | TGCGCCAGCAGCACCCGCGGAACGGAAGGAGAGCAGTACTTC
- | TRBJ2-3 | TRBV9 | - | CASNHPAGGTDTQYF | TGTGCCAGCAACCACCCCGCTGGGGGGACAGATACGCAGTATTTT
- | TRBJ1-4 | TRBV15 | - | CATSSGPAGEKLFF | TGTGCCACCAGCTCCGGACCGGCAGGGGAAAAACTGTTTTTT
- | TRBJ2-7 | TRBV7-6 | TRBD1 | CASSLALGGSEQYF | TGTGCCAGCAGCTTAGCGTTAGGGGGCTCCGAGCAGTACTTC
- | TRBJ1-5 | TRBV19 | - | CASAGTVQPQHF | TGTGCCAGTGCTGGGACTGTTCAGCCCCAGCATTTT
- | TRBJ1-1 | TRBV4-2 | TRBD1 | CASSQEQGRTEAFF | TGTGCCAGCAGCCAAGAACAGGGGCGCACTGAAGCTTTCTTT
- | TRBJ2-2 | TRBV5-1 | - | CASSLAAGSTGELFF | TGCGCCAGCAGCTTGGCCGCCGGTAGCACCGGGGAGCTGTTTTTT
- | TRBJ1-4 | TRBV11-2 | TRBD1 | CASGGTGRAEKLFF | TGTGCCAGCGGGGGGACAGGACGGGCTGAAAAACTGTTTTTT
- | TRBJ1-1 | TRBV6-1 | - | CAIQRQPDTEAFF | TGTGCCATCCAACGACAGCCCGACACTGAAGCTTTCTTT
- | TRBJ2-7 | TRBV19 | TRBD1 | CASSIGDRGYEQYF | TGTGCCAGTAGTATTGGGGACAGGGGATACGAGCAGTACTTC
- | TRBJ2-5 | TRBV2 | - | CASNVRTGETQYF | TGTGCCAGCAATGTGCGTACGGGGGAGACCCAGTACTTC
- | TRBJ2-3 | TRBV18 | - | CASSPGRTDTQYF | TGTGCCAGCTCACCGGGCCGGACAGATACGCAGTATTTT
once | TRBJ1-2 | TRBV10-3 | - | CAISDAAQAYGYTF | TGTGCCATCAGTGATGCAGCCCAGGCTTATGGCTACACCTTC
few | TRBJ2-1 | TRBV9 | TRBD2 | CASSVDGLAGVGANEQFF | TGTGCCAGCAGCGTAGATGGGCTAGCGGGAGTGGGGGCCAATGAGCAGTTCTTC